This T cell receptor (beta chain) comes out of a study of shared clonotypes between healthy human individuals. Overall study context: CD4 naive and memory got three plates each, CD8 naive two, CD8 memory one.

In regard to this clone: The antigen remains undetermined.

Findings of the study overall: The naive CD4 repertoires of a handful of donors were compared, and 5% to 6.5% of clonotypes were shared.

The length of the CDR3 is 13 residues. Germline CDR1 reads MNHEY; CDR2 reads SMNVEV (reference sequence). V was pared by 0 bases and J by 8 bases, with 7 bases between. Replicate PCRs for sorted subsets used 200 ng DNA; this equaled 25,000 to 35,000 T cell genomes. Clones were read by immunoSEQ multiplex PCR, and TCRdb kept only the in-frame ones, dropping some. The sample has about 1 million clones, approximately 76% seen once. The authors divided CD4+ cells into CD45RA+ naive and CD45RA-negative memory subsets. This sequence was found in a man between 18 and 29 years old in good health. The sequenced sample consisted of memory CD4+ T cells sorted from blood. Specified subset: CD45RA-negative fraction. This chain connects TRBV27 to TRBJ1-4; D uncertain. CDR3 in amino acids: CASSLSGREKLFF. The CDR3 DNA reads TGTGCCAGCAGTTTATCGGGCAGAGAAAAACTGTTTTTT.